This T cell receptor beta chain was found in a study of identical twins. Study findings and constraints: The study based its conclusions on cross-sectional statistical analysis and did not follow the same donors. Among beta out-of-frame sequences, excess sharing between twins appeared weaker. There were fewer insertions in abundant cord blood beta clonotypes, but memory repertoires showed no such pattern.

This clonotype was recorded a few times. Antigen: not known. Given a much more abundant clone one base away, this may be a read error. V lost 3 bases to trimming and J lost 6 bases, with 2 bases between them. The V gene's germline CDR1 is DFQATT and CDR2 SNEGSKA (reference sequence). The CDR3 has 10 residues. Via MiXCR, TCRdb re-called the 5' RACE reads, giving one row per CDR3 protein. The top ten clones hold 1.5% to 2% of a sample with about 690,000 distinct CDR3 sequences, less than 7% of them seen once. This sequence originates from a man aged 18 to 30 in good health. The chain carries TRBV20-1 and TRBJ1-4; D gene unclear. Material: naive T cells sorted from blood. The CDR3 DNA sequence: TGCAGTGCTAGTCATGAAAAACTGTTTTTT. It encodes CSASHEKLFF.